What follows are 23 T cell receptor beta chains derived from one specimen sequenced in a study of T cells after yellow fever vaccination. TCRdb re-derived calls from the 5' RACE reads in MiXCR, one entry per CDR3 protein. The table lists a few hundred thousand distinct CDR3 sequences, 8.7% of them singletons. The sample here was CD4+ T cells sorted from PBMCs, taken 5 days after the yellow fever booster vaccination. These receptors all come from a man aged 18 to 30 who received the YFV17D yellow fever vaccine.

This chain links TRBV4-3 with TRBJ1-4, with D unresolved. The V end was cut by 4 bases, the J end by 8 bases, with 8 bases between. CDR3 length: 12 residues. Germline V gene data show CDR1 as LGHNA and CDR2 as YSLEER. CDR3 in DNA: TGCGCCAGCAGCCGGATGGGGGAAAAACTGTTTTTT. Protein: CASSRMGEKLFF.

The chain combines TRBV9 with TRBJ1-3; perhaps TRBD1 as D (6 bases). The CDR3 sequence is 14 residues long. Trimming removed 5 bases at V and 4 bases at J, with 13 bases between. Germline V gene data show CDR1 as SGDLS and CDR2 as YYNGEE. The CDR3 bases are TGTGCCAGCAGTCAAACAGGGCTAGGAAACACCATATATTTT. Translating gives CASSQTGLGNTIYF.

This clonotype showed up just a few times. The chain joins TRBV5-6 to TRBJ2-3, with D perhaps TRBD1 (6 bases). The CDR3 is made up of 12 amino acids. V gave up 4 bases and J gave up 7 bases, with 10 bases separating them. Germline V gives CDR1 SGHDT, CDR2 YYEEEE. The CDR3 here is CASSRDTYTQYF. CDR3 coding DNA: TGTGCCAGCAGCCGGGACACCTATACGCAGTATTTT. The variable domain in full, with the rest retrieved from reference TRBV5-6 and TRBJ2-3, is DAGVTQSPTHLIKTRGQQVTLRCSPKSGHDTVSWYQQALGQGPQFIFQYYEEEERQRGNFPDRFSGHQFPNYSSELNVNALLLGDSALYLCASSRDTYTQYFGPGTRLTVL.

This clonotype has more than one count but fewer than ten. The gene calls are TRBV9 and TRBJ1-1; no clear D. The V gene's germline CDR1 is SGDLS and CDR2 YYNGEE. The CDR3 totals 13 residues. The V and J ends lost 4 bases and 8 bases respectively, with 15 bases between them. CDR3 nucleotides: TGTGCCAGCAGCCCCCAGTCTTGGGCCGAAGCTTTCTTT. The encoded protein is CASSPQSWAEAFF.

This clonotype was detected a few times. This chain joins TRBV6-5 and TRBJ2-5, with D possibly being TRBD1 or TRBD2 (5 bases each). This CDR3 contains 15 residues. Between the trimmed V and J ends, which lost 6 bases and 4 bases, there was a span of 18 bases. The V gene's germline CDR1 is MNHEY and CDR2 SVGAGI. The chain's CDR3 is CASRRWDLVSETQYF. The CDR3 DNA reads TGTGCCAGCAGGCGGTGGGACCTGGTCTCAGAGACCCAGTACTTC.

The chain employs TRBV5-1 and TRBJ2-2; possibly TRBD2 for D (6 bases). CDR3 length: 16 residues. Germline V lookup: CDR1 SGHRS, CDR2 YFSETQ. V lost 4 bases and J 2 bases, leaving 15 bases between the germline ends. CDR3 amino acids: CASSPLAGPNTGELFF. Here the CDR3 DNA reads TGCGCCAGCAGCCCCCTGGCGGGGCCCAACACCGGGGAGCTGTTTTTT.

Only a few counts were recorded for this clonotype. The chain is built from TRBV2 and TRBJ2-2; perhaps D is TRBD1 or TRBD2 (5 bases each). Trimming stripped 6 bases from V and 0 bases from J, with 8 bases between. This CDR3 is 14 amino acids long. CDR1 and CDR2 from the germline V gene are SNHLY and FYNNEI. In DNA, the CDR3 is TGTGCCAGCAGGGGACCCTCGAACACCGGGGAGCTGTTTTTT. Protein sequence: CASRGPSNTGELFF.

This clonotype was recorded many times. The chain links TRBV29-1 to TRBJ1-3; D unclear. Trimming took 3 bases from V and 0 from J, leaving 9 bases between them. The germline V gene has CDR1 SQVTM and CDR2 ANQGSEA. CDR3 length: 14 amino acids. The CDR3 DNA sequence: TGCAGCGTTGAGCGCGGGGTCTCTGGAAACACCATATATTTT. Its protein product is CSVERGVSGNTIYF.

V is TRBV19 and J is TRBJ2-3; TRBD2 matches 8 bases. There are 14 residues in the CDR3. Germline V gene sequence: CDR1 LNHDA, CDR2 SQIVND (reference sequence). J gave up 2 bases and V 7 bases, and 5 bases lay outside the gene matches. The CDR3 region is CASKGGGPTDTQYF. CDR3 nucleotide sequence: TGTGCCAGTAAGGGCGGGGGGCCCACAGATACGCAGTATTTT.

This chain joins TRBV29-1 and TRBJ1-6, with D perhaps matching TRBD1 (5 bases). This CDR3 contains 13 residues. V was cut by 6 bases and J by 9 bases, with 15 bases left in between. Germline loops: CDR1 SQVTM, CDR2 ANQGSEA. Written as DNA, the CDR3 is TGCAGCGTCGGAGGGGTGGGGGGTTCACCCCTCCACTTT. This encodes CSVGGVGGSPLHF.

This clonotype has a handful of counts. This rearrangement joins TRBV6-5 to TRBJ1-4; D may be TRBD1 (5 bases). CDR1 is MNHEY and CDR2 is SVGAGI in the germline V gene. The CDR3 has 16 residues. V lost 0 bases and J lost 4, with 12 bases in between. DNA for the CDR3: TGTGCCAGCAGTTACTCGAGCCAGGGACTTAATGAAAAACTGTTTTTT. Translation gives CASSYSSQGLNEKLFF.

In this sample, this clonotype turned up a few times. This rearrangement joins TRBV7-2 to TRBJ2-7; possible D gene TRBD1, 5 bases. V was shortened by 5 bases and J by 2 bases, with 13 bases between the two germline ends. Germline loops: CDR1 SGHTA, CDR2 FQGNSA. The CDR3 has 14 amino acids. The CDR3 nucleotides are TGTGCCAGCAGCCTTCGAAAGACAGCCTACGAGCAGTACTTC. Amino acids: CASSLRKTAYEQYF.

This clonotype has only a few counts. V is TRBV5-6 and J is TRBJ1-4, with D maybe TRBD1 (6 bases). V lost 1 base, J lost 8 bases, and 18 bases lay in between. Germline loops: CDR1 SGHDT, CDR2 YYEEEE. The CDR3 spans 16 residues. In DNA form, the CDR3 reads TGTGCCAGCAGCTTGATTGGTTCAGGGGATGGAGAAAAACTGTTTTTT. The encoded protein is CASSLIGSGDGEKLFF.

This clonotype has a count of ten or more. The V call is TRBV7-9, the J call TRBJ1-1, with a possible D match to TRBD1 (5 bases). Per the germline V gene, CDR1 is SEHNR and CDR2 is FQNEAQ (reference sequence). Trimming stripped 2 bases from V and 3 bases from J, with 7 bases between. CDR3 length: 13 amino acids. In DNA, the CDR3 is TGTGCCAGCAGCTTAACAGGCTACACTGAAGCTTTCTTT. It translates to CASSLTGYTEAFF.

This clonotype was seen repeatedly, ten times or more. The chain links TRBV10-3 to TRBJ1-1; no reliable D call. Trimming shortened V by 4 bases and J by 4 bases, and 10 bases separated the two germline ends. Germline V gene data show CDR1 as ENHRY and CDR2 as SYGVKD. The CDR3 is 13 amino acids. CDR3 sequence: CAISGHLLTEAFF. CDR3 bases: TGTGCCATCAGTGGCCACCTTCTCACTGAAGCTTTCTTT.

This chain connects TRBV29-1 to TRBJ1-1; unclear D gene. The V gene lost 3 bases and the J gene lost 0 bases, with 5 bases spanning the gap. The CDR3 runs to 12 residues. CDR1 SQVTM and CDR2 ANQGSEA come from the germline V gene. The CDR3 loop reads CSVDRVNTEAFF. In DNA form, the CDR3 reads TGCAGCGTTGATCGGGTGAACACTGAAGCTTTCTTT.

Ten or more counts support this clonotype. V gene TRBV12-3 or TRBV12-4 combines with J gene TRBJ2-3; the D is unclear. V was shortened by 6 bases and J by 6 bases, with 7 bases between the two germline ends. The CDR3 is 11 amino acids. The CDR3, as DNA: TGTGCCAGCAGCCGTCTGGATACGCAGTATTTT. Its translation is CASSRLDTQYF.

The chain uses TRBV27 and TRBJ2-3, with TRBD2 identical over 8 bases. The CDR3 spans 16 residues. Per germline, CDR1 MNHEY and CDR2 SMNVEV (reference sequence). Losses at the gene ends were 7 bases for V and 2 bases for J; bases not matched to a gene: 11. CDR3 DNA sequence: TGTGCCAGCAACCACCACAGCGGGGGATTCACAGATACGCAGTATTTT. Protein product: CASNHHSGGFTDTQYF.

This clonotype was counted between two and nine times. The chain has TRBV3-1 and TRBJ1-5, with D possibly being TRBD1 (5 bases). Germline-derived CDR1 and CDR2 are LGHDT and YNNKEL (reference sequence). The CDR3 is 16 residues long. V was shortened by 1 base and J by 4 bases, with 14 bases between the two germline ends. In DNA form, the CDR3 reads TGTGCCAGCAGCCAAGGGACACCTACGCTAAATCAGCCCCAGCATTTT. Its translation is CASSQGTPTLNQPQHF.

The chain has TRBV3-1 and TRBJ2-5, with a tentative D call TRBD2 (5 bases). V was shortened by 0 bases and J by 4 bases, with 18 bases between the two germline ends. Germline V gene data show CDR1 as LGHDT and CDR2 as YNNKEL (reference sequence). The CDR3 spans 17 residues. For the CDR3, the DNA is TGTGCCAGCAGCCAAGAGCCGGGGAGAGTGAATACAGAGACCCAGTACTTC. Residues: CASSQEPGRVNTETQYF.

This clonotype was seen many times. The V call is TRBV6-2 or TRBV6-3, the J call TRBJ2-3; unclear D gene. Trimming removed 0 bases from V and 3 bases from J, with 10 bases in between. The V gene's germline CDR1 is MNHEY and CDR2 SVGEGT. The CDR3 spans 15 residues. CDR3: CASSYSRARTDTQYF. DNA of the CDR3: TGTGCCAGCAGTTACTCCCGGGCTCGGACAGATACGCAGTATTTT.

Remarks on this clonotype: One junction end does not reproduce the germline sequence, and a read error may be involved. V usage is TRBV7-9 and J usage is TRBJ2-6, with D tentatively TRBD1 (8 bases). From germline, CDR1 is SEHNR and CDR2 FQNEAQ (reference sequence). The CDR3 has 18 amino acids. The CDR3 is CASSGGDRQSSGANVMTF. CDR3 nucleotides: TGTGCCAGCAGCGGGGGGGACAGGCAAAGCTCTGGGGCCAACGTCATGACTTTC.

The chain links TRBV6-2 or TRBV6-3 to TRBJ1-6; D is undetermined. V was clipped by 2 bases and J by 6 bases, with 8 bases between them. This CDR3 region has 14 residues. Looked up from germline, CDR1 is MNHEY and CDR2 is SVGEGT. In nucleotides, the CDR3 is TGTGCCAGCAGTTACGACGAGAGTAATTCACCCCTCCACTTT. Its protein product is CASSYDESNSPLHF.